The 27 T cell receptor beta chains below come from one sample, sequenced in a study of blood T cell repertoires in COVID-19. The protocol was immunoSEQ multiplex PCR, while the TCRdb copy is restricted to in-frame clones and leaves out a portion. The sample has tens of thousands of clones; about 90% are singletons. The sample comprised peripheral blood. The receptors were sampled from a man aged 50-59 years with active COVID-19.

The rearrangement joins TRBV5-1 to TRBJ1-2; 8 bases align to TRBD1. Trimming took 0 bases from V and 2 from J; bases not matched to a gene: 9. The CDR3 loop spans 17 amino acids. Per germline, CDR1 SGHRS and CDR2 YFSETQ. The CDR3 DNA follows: TGCGCCAGCAGCTTGGAGCAGGGGGCGAATGGAAACTATGGCTACACCTTC. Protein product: CASSLEQGANGNYGYTF.

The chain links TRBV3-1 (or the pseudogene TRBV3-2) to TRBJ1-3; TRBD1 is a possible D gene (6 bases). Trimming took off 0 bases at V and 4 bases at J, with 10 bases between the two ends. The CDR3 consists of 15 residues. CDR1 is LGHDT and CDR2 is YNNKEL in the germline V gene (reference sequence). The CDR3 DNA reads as TGTGCCAGCAGCCAAGATCAGGGGCCCGGAAACACCATATATTTT. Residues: CASSQDQGPGNTIYF.

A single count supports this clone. The CDR3 region has the DNA TGTGCCAGTAGTATGTCAGGGGTAGAAGATGGCTACACCTTC. Its protein product is CASSMSGVEDGYTF. This chain links TRBV19 with TRBJ1-2; D possibly corresponds to TRBD1 (6 bases). This CDR3 has 14 amino acids. V shed 3 bases and J shed 6 bases, with 14 bases lying between them. Germline V CDR1 and CDR2: LNHDA, SQIVND (reference sequence).

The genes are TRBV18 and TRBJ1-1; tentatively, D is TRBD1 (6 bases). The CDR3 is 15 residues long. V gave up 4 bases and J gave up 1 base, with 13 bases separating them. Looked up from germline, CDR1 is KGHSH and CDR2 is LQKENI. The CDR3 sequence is CASSQGGIRNTEAFF. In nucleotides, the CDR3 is TGTGCCAGCTCACAGGGGGGGATTCGGAACACTGAAGCTTTCTTT. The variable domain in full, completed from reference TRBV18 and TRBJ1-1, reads NAGVMQNPRHLVRRRGQEARLRCSPMKGHSHVYWYRQLPEEGLKFMVYLQKENIIDESGMPKERFSAEFPKEGPSILRIQQVVRGDSAAYFCASSQGGIRNTEAFFGQGTRLTVV.

The CDR3 region has the DNA TGCGCCAGCAGCCCGGACAGTAGCTTTATTTTGTTTGGGCAGTTCTTC. It is translated as CASSPDSSFILFGQFF. V and J are TRBV5-1 and TRBJ2-1; a weak D match, TRBD1 (6 bases). CDR3 length: 16 amino acids. Germline V gene data show CDR1 as SGHRS and CDR2 as YFSETQ. V was cut by 4 bases and J by 12 bases, with 26 bases left in between.

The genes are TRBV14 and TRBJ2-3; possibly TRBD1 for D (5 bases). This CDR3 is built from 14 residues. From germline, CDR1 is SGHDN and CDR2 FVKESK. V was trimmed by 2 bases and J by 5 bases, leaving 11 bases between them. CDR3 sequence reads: CASSQWTLKDTQYF. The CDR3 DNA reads TGTGCCAGCAGCCAATGGACACTTAAAGATACGCAGTATTTT.

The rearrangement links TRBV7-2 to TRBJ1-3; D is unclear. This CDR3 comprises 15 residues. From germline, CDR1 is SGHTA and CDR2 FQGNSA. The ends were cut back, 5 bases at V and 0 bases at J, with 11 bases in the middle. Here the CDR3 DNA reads TGTGCCAGCAGCCCAGAAGTCAGCTCTGGAAACACCATATATTTT. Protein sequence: CASSPEVSSGNTIYF.

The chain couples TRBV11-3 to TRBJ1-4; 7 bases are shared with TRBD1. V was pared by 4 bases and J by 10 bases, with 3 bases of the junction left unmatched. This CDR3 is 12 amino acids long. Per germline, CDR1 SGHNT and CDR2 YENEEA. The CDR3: CASSSPGGKLFF. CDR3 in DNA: TGTGCCAGCAGCTCCCCAGGGGGAAAACTGTTTTTT.

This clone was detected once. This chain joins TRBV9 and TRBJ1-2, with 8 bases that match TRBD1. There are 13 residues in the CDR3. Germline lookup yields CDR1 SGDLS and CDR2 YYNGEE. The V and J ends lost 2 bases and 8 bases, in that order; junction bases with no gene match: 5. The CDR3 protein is CASSVTWDRGYTF. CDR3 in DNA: TGTGCCAGCAGCGTGACTTGGGACAGGGGCTACACCTTC.

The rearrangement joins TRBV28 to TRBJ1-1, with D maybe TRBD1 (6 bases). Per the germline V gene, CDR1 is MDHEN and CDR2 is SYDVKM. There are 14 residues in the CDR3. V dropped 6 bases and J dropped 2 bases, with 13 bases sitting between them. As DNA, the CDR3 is TGTGCCAGCAGGTTACGGGGGGCCAACACTGAAGCTTTCTTT. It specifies CASRLRGANTEAFF.

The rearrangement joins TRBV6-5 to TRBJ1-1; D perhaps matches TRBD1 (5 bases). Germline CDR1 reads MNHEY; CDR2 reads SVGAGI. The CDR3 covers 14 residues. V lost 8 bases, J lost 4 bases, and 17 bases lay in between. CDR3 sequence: CASFFPGGGTEAFF. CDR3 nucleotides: TGTGCCAGCTTCTTCCCCGGGGGGGGCACTGAAGCTTTCTTT.

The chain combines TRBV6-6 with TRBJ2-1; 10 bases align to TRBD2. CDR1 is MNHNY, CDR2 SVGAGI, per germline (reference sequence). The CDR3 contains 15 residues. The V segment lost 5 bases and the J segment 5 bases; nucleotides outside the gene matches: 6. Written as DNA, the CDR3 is TGTGCCAGCAGTCAGGGACTAGCGACCGACAATGAGCAGTTCTTC. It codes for CASSQGLATDNEQFF.

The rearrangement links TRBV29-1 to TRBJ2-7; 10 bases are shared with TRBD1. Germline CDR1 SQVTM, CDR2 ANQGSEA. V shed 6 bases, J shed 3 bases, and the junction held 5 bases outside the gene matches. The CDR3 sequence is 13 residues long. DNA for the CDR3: TGCAGCGTCCGGACAGGGGGGGACTACGAGCAGTACTTC. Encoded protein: CSVRTGGDYEQYF.

In nucleotides, the CDR3 is TGTGCCAGTAGTGCCCCCCCGGGGTACTACTCTAGATCCTACAATGAGCAGTTCTTC. It is translated as CASSAPPGYYSRSYNEQFF. V usage is TRBV19 and J usage is TRBJ2-1; possible D gene TRBD2, 5 bases. Germline CDR1 and CDR2: LNHDA and SQIVND (reference sequence). The CDR3 is made up of 19 amino acids. The V end lost 5 bases, the J end lost 1 base, and 24 bases lay between the germline ends.

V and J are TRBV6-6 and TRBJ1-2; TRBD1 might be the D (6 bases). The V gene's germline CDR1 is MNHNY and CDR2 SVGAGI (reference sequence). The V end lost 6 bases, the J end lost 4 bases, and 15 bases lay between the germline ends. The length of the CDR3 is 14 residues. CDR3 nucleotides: TGTGCCAGCAGACTCCCCGGACAGCTCTATGGCTACACCTTC. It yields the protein CASRLPGQLYGYTF.

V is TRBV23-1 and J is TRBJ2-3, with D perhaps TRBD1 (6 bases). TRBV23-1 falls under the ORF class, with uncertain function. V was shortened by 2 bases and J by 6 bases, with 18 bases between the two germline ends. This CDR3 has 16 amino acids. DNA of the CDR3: TGCGCCAGCAGTCAAGGGACACGCCTTGGGAATGATACGCAGTATTTT. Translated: CASSQGTRLGNDTQYF.

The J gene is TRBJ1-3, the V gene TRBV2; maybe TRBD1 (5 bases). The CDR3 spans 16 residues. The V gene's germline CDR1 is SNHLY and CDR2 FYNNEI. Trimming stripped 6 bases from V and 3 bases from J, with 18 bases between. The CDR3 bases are TGTGCCAGCAGGTTAACAGGCCTTCCCCTTGGAAACACCATATATTTT. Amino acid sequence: CASRLTGLPLGNTIYF.

The DNA for the CDR3 is TGCGCCAGCAGCCTATTACCGGGACAGGGGGCATCTGGAAACACCATATATTTT. It encodes CASSLLPGQGASGNTIYF. The gene calls are TRBV5-1 and TRBJ1-3, with 12 bases lining up with TRBD1. Germline CDR1 and CDR2: SGHRS and YFSETQ. The CDR3 spans 18 residues. J was trimmed by 1 base and V by 4 bases; bases with no gene match: 9.

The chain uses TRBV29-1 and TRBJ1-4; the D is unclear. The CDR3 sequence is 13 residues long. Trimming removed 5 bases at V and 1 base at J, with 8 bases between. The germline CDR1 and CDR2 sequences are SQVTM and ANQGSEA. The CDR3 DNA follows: TGCAGCGTTTACTACGAAACTAATGAAAAACTGTTTTTT. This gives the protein CSVYYETNEKLFF.

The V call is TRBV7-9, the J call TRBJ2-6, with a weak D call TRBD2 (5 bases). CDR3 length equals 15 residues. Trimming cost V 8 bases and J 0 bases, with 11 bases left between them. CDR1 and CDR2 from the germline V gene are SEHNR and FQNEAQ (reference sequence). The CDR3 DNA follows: TGTGCCAGCGGGGAGACGGACTCTGGGGCCAACGTCCTGACTTTC. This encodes CASGETDSGANVLTF.

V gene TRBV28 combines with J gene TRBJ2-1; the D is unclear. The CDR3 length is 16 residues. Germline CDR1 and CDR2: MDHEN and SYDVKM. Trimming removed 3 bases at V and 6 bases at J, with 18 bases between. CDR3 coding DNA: TGTGCCAGCAGTTTTCAACCACCACAATCAGGCAATGAGCAGTTCTTC. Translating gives CASSFQPPQSGNEQFF.

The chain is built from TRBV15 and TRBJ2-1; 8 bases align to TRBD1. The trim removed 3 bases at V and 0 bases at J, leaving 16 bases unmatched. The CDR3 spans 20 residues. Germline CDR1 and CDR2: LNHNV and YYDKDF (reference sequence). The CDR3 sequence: CATSRGPLGQGRGSYNEQFF. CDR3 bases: TGTGCCACCAGCAGGGGCCCCTTAGGACAGGGACGGGGCTCCTACAATGAGCAGTTCTTC.

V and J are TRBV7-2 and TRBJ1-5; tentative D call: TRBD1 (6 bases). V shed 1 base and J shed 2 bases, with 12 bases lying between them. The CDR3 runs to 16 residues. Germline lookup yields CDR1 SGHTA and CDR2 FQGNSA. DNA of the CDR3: TGTGCCAGCAGCTTAGTACAGGGCAGTGGCAATCAGCCCCAGCATTTT. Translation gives CASSLVQGSGNQPQHF.

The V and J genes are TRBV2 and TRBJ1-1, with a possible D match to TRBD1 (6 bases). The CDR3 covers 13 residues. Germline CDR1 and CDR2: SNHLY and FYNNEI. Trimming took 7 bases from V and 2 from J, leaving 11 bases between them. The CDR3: CASIQGPNTEAFF. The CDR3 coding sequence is TGTGCCAGCATCCAGGGGCCTAACACTGAAGCTTTCTTT.

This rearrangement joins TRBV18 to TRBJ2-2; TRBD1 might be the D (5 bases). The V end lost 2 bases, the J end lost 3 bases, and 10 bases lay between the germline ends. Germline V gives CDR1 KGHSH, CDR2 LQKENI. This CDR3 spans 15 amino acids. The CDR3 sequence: CASSPKQVHTGELFF. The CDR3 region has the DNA TGTGCCAGCTCACCAAAACAGGTCCACACCGGGGAGCTGTTTTTT.

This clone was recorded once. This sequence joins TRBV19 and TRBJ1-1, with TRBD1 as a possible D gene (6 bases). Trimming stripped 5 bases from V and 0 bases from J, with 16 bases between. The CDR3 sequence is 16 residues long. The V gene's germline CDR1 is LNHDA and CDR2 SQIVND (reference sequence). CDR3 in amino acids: CASSPGVWGMNTEAFF. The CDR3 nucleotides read TGTGCCAGTAGTCCAGGGGTGTGGGGCATGAACACTGAAGCTTTCTTT.

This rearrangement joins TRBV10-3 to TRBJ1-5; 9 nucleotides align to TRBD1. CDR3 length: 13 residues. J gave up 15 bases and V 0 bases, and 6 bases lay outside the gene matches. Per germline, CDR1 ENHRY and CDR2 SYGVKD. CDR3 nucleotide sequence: TGTGCCATCAGTGAGTCCCGGGACAGGGAGTGGCATTTT. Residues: CAISESRDREWHF.